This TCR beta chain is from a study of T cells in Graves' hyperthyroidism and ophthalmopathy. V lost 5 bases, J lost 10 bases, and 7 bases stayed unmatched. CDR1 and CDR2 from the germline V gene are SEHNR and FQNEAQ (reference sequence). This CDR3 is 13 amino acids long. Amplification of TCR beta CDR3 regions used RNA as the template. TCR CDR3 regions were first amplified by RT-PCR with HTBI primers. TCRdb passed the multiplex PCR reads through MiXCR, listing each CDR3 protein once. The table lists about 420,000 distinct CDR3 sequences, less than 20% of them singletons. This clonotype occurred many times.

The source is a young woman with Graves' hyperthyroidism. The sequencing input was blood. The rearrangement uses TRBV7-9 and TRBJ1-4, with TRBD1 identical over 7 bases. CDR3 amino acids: CASSPGTEGKLFF. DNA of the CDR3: TGTGCCAGCAGCCCCGGGACAGAGGGAAAACTGTTTTTT.